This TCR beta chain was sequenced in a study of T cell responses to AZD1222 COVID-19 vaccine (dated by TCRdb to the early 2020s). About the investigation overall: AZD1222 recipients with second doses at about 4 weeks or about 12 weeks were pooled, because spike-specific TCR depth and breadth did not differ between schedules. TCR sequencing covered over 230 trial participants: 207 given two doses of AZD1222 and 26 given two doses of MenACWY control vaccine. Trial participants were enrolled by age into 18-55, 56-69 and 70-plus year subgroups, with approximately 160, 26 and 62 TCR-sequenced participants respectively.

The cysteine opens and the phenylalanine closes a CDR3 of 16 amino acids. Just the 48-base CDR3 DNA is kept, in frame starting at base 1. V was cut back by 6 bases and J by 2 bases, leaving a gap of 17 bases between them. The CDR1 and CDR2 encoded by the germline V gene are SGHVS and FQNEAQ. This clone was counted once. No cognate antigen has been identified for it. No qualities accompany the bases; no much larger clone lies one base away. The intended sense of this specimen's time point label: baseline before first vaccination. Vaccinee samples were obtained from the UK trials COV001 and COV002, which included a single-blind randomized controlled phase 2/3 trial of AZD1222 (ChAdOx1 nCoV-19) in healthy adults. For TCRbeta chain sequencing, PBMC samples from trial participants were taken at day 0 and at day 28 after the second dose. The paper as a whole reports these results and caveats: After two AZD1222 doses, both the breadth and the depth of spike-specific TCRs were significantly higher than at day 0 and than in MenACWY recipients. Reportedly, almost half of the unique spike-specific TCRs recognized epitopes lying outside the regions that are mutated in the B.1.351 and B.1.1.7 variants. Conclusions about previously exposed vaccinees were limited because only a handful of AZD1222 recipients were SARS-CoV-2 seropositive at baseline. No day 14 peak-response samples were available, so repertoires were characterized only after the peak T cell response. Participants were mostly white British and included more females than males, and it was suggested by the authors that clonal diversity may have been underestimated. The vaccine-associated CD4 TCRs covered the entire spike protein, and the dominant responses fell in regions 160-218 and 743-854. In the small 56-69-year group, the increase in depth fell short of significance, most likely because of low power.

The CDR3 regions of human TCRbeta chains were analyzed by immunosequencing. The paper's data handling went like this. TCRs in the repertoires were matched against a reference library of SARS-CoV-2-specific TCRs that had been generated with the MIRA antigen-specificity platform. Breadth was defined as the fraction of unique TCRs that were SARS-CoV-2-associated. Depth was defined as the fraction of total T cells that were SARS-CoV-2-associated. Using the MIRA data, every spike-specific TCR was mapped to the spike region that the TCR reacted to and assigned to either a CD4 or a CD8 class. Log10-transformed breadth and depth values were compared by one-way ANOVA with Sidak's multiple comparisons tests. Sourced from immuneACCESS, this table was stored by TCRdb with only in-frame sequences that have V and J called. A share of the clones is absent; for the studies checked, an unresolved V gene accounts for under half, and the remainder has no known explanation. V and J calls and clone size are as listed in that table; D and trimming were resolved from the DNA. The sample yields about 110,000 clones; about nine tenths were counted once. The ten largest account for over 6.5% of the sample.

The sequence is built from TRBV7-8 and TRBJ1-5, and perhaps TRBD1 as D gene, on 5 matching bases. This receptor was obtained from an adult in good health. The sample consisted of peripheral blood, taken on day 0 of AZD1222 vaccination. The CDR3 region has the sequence CASSSTGGEGNQPQHF. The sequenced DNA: TGTGCCAGCAGTTCTACAGGCGGGGAAGGCAATCAGCCCCAGCATTTT.